A selection of T cell receptor beta chains follows, all from one sample in a study of blood T cell repertoires in COVID-19. TCRdb's table, derived via immunoSEQ multiplex PCR, lists solely in-frame clones and lacks some. The sample lists approximately 13,000 clones, 70% to 90% seen once, with 15% to 20% in the top ten. The sequenced sample was peripheral blood. The receptors were sampled from a human donor with active COVID-19. The donor label of this sample is uncertain. Each CDR3 is given with its conserved first and last residue. A D gene is named only where the DNA matches it firmly. Where a row states a size, it is once, few, many or the class of an expanded clone; other rows omit it.

J gene: TRBJ1-3; D gene: TRBD1; CDR3 length: 16; V gene: TRBV7-2; clone size: .; CDR3 protein: CASSPGQGSFGNTIYF; CDR3 DNA: TGTGCCAGCAGCCCCGGACAGGGATCTTTTGGAAACACCATATATTTT
J gene: TRBJ2-6; D gene: TRBD1; CDR3 length: 15; V gene: TRBV19; clone size: .; CDR3 protein: CASRRQGYGANVLTF; CDR3 DNA: TGTGCCAGTAGAAGACAGGGGTATGGGGCCAACGTCCTGACTTTC
J gene: TRBJ2-3; D gene: .; CDR3 length: 14; V gene: TRBV7-2; clone size: .; CDR3 protein: CASSSKAPTDTQYF; CDR3 DNA: TGTGCCAGCAGCTCGAAAGCTCCGACAGATACGCAGTATTTT
J gene: TRBJ1-6; D gene: .; CDR3 length: 14; V gene: TRBV28; clone size: .; CDR3 protein: CASRVQGYNSPLHF; CDR3 DNA: TGTGCCAGCAGGGTACAGGGCTATAATTCACCCCTCCACTTT
J gene: TRBJ1-6; D gene: .; CDR3 length: 14; V gene: TRBV2; clone size: .; CDR3 protein: CASKPPGKTSPLHF; CDR3 DNA: TGTGCCAGCAAACCGCCAGGGAAAACCTCACCCCTCCACTTT
J gene: TRBJ2-7; D gene: .; CDR3 length: 11; V gene: TRBV18; clone size: .; CDR3 protein: CASSTGYEQYF; CDR3 DNA: TGTGCCAGCTCTACAGGCTACGAGCAGTACTTC
J gene: TRBJ1-6; D gene: .; CDR3 length: 13; V gene: TRBV15; clone size: once; CDR3 protein: CATSRESFSPLHF; CDR3 DNA: TGTGCCACCAGCAGAGAGTCCTTTTCCCCCCTCCACTTT
J gene: TRBJ2-1; D gene: TRBD2; CDR3 length: 19; V gene: TRBV5-1; clone size: .; CDR3 protein: CASSANPGLAGESRNEQFF; CDR3 DNA: TGCGCCAGCAGCGCGAACCCGGGACTAGCGGGAGAATCGCGGAATGAGCAGTTCTTC
J gene: TRBJ2-1; D gene: .; CDR3 length: 15; V gene: TRBV5-1; clone size: .; CDR3 protein: CASSLPAGTYNEQFF; CDR3 DNA: TGCGCCAGCAGCTTGCCGGCGGGCACCTACAATGAGCAGTTCTTC
J gene: TRBJ2-1; D gene: TRBD2; CDR3 length: 14; V gene: TRBV4-1; clone size: .; CDR3 protein: CASSQRTSGDEQFF; CDR3 DNA: TGCGCCAGCAGCCAACGGACTAGCGGCGATGAGCAGTTCTTC
J gene: TRBJ2-6; D gene: .; CDR3 length: 17; V gene: TRBV9; clone size: .; CDR3 protein: CASSVEARASGANVLTF; CDR3 DNA: TGTGCCAGCAGCGTAGAGGCCAGGGCCTCTGGGGCCAACGTCCTGACTTTC
J gene: TRBJ2-1; D gene: TRBD2; CDR3 length: 14; V gene: TRBV2; clone size: .; CDR3 protein: CASSEAWASGEQFF; CDR3 DNA: TGTGCCAGCAGTGAAGCTTGGGCTAGCGGTGAGCAGTTCTTC
J gene: TRBJ2-7; D gene: TRBD1; CDR3 length: 14; V gene: TRBV4-1; clone size: .; CDR3 protein: CASSWRGQGYEQYF; CDR3 DNA: TGCGCCAGCAGCTGGCGGGGACAGGGCTACGAGCAGTACTTC
J gene: TRBJ2-2; D gene: .; CDR3 length: 16; V gene: TRBV29-1; clone size: .; CDR3 protein: CSVEMDRGMNSGELFF; CDR3 DNA: TGCAGCGTTGAAATGGACAGAGGGATGAATTCTGGGGAGCTGTTTTTT
J gene: TRBJ2-6; D gene: .; CDR3 length: 15; V gene: TRBV7-8; clone size: .; CDR3 protein: CASSTRGYETNVLTF; CDR3 DNA: TGTGCCAGCAGCACCAGGGGATACGAGACCAACGTCCTGACTTTC
J gene: TRBJ2-7; D gene: TRBD1; CDR3 length: 16; V gene: TRBV5-1; clone size: .; CDR3 protein: CASSLATGTGAWEQYF; CDR3 DNA: TGCGCCAGCAGCTTGGCCACCGGGACAGGGGCTTGGGAGCAGTACTTC
J gene: TRBJ1-5; D gene: .; CDR3 length: 15; V gene: TRBV19; clone size: .; CDR3 protein: CASSISDRRYQPQHF; CDR3 DNA: TGTGCCAGTAGTATATCCGACAGGCGGTATCAGCCCCAGCATTTT
J gene: TRBJ1-1; D gene: TRBD1; CDR3 length: 15; V gene: TRBV11-2; clone size: .; CDR3 protein: CASSLPDRPNTEAFF; CDR3 DNA: TGTGCCAGCAGCTTGCCGGACAGGCCGAACACTGAAGCTTTCTTT
J gene: TRBJ2-3; D gene: TRBD1; CDR3 length: 20; V gene: TRBV5-1; clone size: .; CDR3 protein: CASNRASGTAFSASTDTQYF; CDR3 DNA: TGCGCCAGCAATCGGGCGTCCGGGACAGCTTTTTCAGCTAGCACAGATACGCAGTATTTT
J gene: TRBJ1-2; D gene: TRBD1; CDR3 length: 16; V gene: TRBV9; clone size: few; CDR3 protein: CASSARTGGGFDGYTF; CDR3 DNA: TGTGCCAGCAGCGCCCGGACAGGGGGCGGATTTGATGGCTACACCTTC
J gene: TRBJ1-5; D gene: TRBD1; CDR3 length: 13; V gene: TRBV28; clone size: .; CDR3 protein: CAGEQGAGQPQHF; CDR3 DNA: TGTGCCGGTGAACAGGGGGCCGGTCAGCCCCAGCATTTT
J gene: TRBJ2-1; D gene: .; CDR3 length: 13; V gene: TRBV5-1; clone size: .; CDR3 protein: CASSLGRIGEQFF; CDR3 DNA: TGCGCCAGCAGCTTGGGGAGGATCGGTGAGCAGTTCTTC
J gene: TRBJ2-1; D gene: TRBD2; CDR3 length: 16; V gene: TRBV6-6; clone size: .; CDR3 protein: CASSYSLTSGNNEQFF; CDR3 DNA: TGTGCCAGCAGTTACTCTTTGACTAGCGGGAATAATGAGCAGTTCTTC
J gene: TRBJ2-2; D gene: TRBD1; CDR3 length: 12; V gene: TRBV12-3/TRBV12-4; clone size: .; CDR3 protein: CASSVAAGGLFF; CDR3 DNA: TGTGCCAGCAGTGTCGCGGCAGGGGGCCTGTTTTTT
J gene: TRBJ2-7; D gene: .; CDR3 length: 15; V gene: TRBV5-1; clone size: .; CDR3 protein: CASSAEPSNPYEQYF; CDR3 DNA: TGCGCCAGCAGCGCTGAGCCGTCTAACCCCTACGAGCAGTACTTC
J gene: TRBJ2-7; D gene: TRBD1; CDR3 length: 14; V gene: TRBV27; clone size: .; CDR3 protein: CASSPDRDNHEQYF; CDR3 DNA: TGTGCCAGCAGCCCGGACAGGGATAACCACGAGCAGTACTTC
J gene: TRBJ2-5; D gene: TRBD2; CDR3 length: 15; V gene: TRBV5-6; clone size: .; CDR3 protein: CASSLRLAGQETQYF; CDR3 DNA: TGTGCCAGCAGCTTGCGGCTAGCGGGACAAGAGACCCAGTACTTC
J gene: TRBJ2-3; D gene: TRBD2; CDR3 length: 16; V gene: TRBV28; clone size: .; CDR3 protein: CASGGLAGVRADTQYF; CDR3 DNA: TGTGCCAGCGGCGGCCTAGCGGGAGTAAGGGCAGATACGCAGTATTTT
J gene: TRBJ1-6; D gene: .; CDR3 length: 19; V gene: TRBV12-2; clone size: once; CDR3 protein: CASRLARGQGASYNSPLHF; CDR3 DNA: TGTGCAAGTCGCTTAGCGCGGGGACAGGGGGCGTCCTATAATTCACCCCTCCACTTT
J gene: TRBJ2-5; D gene: .; CDR3 length: 12; V gene: TRBV4-2; clone size: .; CDR3 protein: CASSQDLVKRYF; CDR3 DNA: TGTGCCAGCAGCCAAGATCTAGTTAAGCGGTACTTC
J gene: TRBJ1-2; D gene: .; CDR3 length: 14; V gene: TRBV6-5; clone size: .; CDR3 protein: CASSRRGWAYGYTF; CDR3 DNA: TGTGCCAGCAGCAGACGTGGATGGGCTTATGGCTACACCTTC